This T cell receptor (beta chain) was observed in a study of T cells after posttransplantation cyclophosphamide. Study outcomes and limitations: TRB clonality was highly associated with recipient CMV seropositivity and reactivation. TRB overlap between skin or GI tissue T cells and blood was limited. Donor-recipient repertoire similarity was low at 1-2 months, rising over year one.

On this clone itself: Its antigen is unidentified.

Cyclophosphamide on days +3 and +4 followed busulfan-fludarabine conditioning and a marrow graft. The CDR3 runs 14 residues. Germline V CDR1 and CDR2: SGHTA, FQGNSA. The V segment lost 8 bases and the J segment 1 base; nucleotides outside the gene matches: 5. TCRdb's table, derived via immunoSEQ multiplex PCR, lists solely in-frame clones and lacks some. The sample lists approximately 39,000 clones, around four fifths occurring once. V and J are TRBV7-2 and TRBJ2-3, with 8 bases aligning to TRBD1. The receptor comes from a female patient aged 40-50 years who received an allogeneic stem cell transplant from a related donor, was CMV-positive, and had no GVHD. Some T cells here may be from the graft donor. This specimen consisted of CD4+ T cells sorted from blood, obtained 1,700 to 2,000 days after a stem cell transplant with posttransplant cyclophosphamide. CDR3 residues: CASLRGRRTDTQYF. In nucleotides, the CDR3 is TGTGCCAGCCTCAGGGGGCGTCGCACAGATACGCAGTATTTT.